The source of this TCR beta chain is a study of T cells in Graves' hyperthyroidism and ophthalmopathy. Diagnostic decisions used clinical symptoms, serum thyroxine and TRAb, thyroid ultrasound and orbital computed tomography. A sample of blood taken at first hyperthyroidism diagnosis preceded any ophthalmopathy symptoms. This clonotype was seen many times. RNA transcripts served as the template for amplifying TCR beta CDR3 regions. The primer set for the first-round RT-PCR of the TCR CDR3 was HTBI. TCRdb called the multiplex PCR reads again in MiXCR, with one record for every CDR3 protein. The table includes 270,000 or so distinct CDR3 sequences, less than 30% detected once. Trimming removed 4 bases from V and 0 bases from J, with 9 bases in between. This CDR3 has 13 residues. Germline CDR1 and CDR2: SQVTM and ANQGSEA.

The sample consisted of blood. J is TRBJ1-1 and V is TRBV29-1, with D maybe TRBD1 (5 bases). The sequence derives from a man aged 35-49 years with Graves' hyperthyroidism that later progressed to Graves' ophthalmopathy. CDR3 sequence (DNA): TGCAGCGTTGTTCGGGGGATGAACACTGAAGCTTTCTTT. It codes for CSVVRGMNTEAFF.